The T cell receptor beta chain described here comes from a study of T cells in Graves' hyperthyroidism and ophthalmopathy. Study outcomes and limitations: Blood also contained most expanded thyroid clonotypes above 0.001.

This clonotype was observed many times. Its antigen is unidentified. The source material, RNA transcripts, was used to amplify TCR beta CDR3 regions. The HTBI set primed first-round TCR CDR3 RT-PCR. A single record per CDR3 protein comes from TCRdb applying MiXCR to the multiplex PCR reads. This sample has 600,000 or so distinct CDR3 sequences, with around 14% found just once. The germline CDR1 and CDR2 sequences are MNHNS and SASEGT. V lost 6 bases to trimming and J lost 0 bases; unmatched junction nucleotides: 12. The CDR3 is made up of 17 amino acids. This rearrangement joins TRBV6-1 to TRBJ2-3; 7 bases are shared with TRBD2. This receptor was taken from a woman between 18 and 29 years old with Graves' ophthalmopathy. The specimen sequenced was blood. CDR3: CASRSLAGPTSTDTQYF. The CDR3 DNA sequence: TGTGCCAGCAGATCTTTAGCGGGCCCTACTAGCACAGATACGCAGTATTTT.